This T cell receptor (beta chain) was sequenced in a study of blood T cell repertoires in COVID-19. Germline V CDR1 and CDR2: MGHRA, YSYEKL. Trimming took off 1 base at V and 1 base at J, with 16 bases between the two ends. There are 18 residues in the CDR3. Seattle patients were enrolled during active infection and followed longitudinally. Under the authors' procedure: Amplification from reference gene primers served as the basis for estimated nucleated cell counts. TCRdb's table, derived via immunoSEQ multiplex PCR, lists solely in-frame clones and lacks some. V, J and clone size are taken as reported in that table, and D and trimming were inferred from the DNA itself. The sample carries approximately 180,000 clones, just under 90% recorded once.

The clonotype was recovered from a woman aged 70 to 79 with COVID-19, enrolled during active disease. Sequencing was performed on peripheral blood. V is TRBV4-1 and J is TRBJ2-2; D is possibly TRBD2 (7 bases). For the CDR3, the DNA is TGCGCCAGCAGCCAAGGTAGGGGGGGGACCGTGAACACCGGGGAGCTGTTTTTT. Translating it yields CASSQGRGGTVNTGELFF.